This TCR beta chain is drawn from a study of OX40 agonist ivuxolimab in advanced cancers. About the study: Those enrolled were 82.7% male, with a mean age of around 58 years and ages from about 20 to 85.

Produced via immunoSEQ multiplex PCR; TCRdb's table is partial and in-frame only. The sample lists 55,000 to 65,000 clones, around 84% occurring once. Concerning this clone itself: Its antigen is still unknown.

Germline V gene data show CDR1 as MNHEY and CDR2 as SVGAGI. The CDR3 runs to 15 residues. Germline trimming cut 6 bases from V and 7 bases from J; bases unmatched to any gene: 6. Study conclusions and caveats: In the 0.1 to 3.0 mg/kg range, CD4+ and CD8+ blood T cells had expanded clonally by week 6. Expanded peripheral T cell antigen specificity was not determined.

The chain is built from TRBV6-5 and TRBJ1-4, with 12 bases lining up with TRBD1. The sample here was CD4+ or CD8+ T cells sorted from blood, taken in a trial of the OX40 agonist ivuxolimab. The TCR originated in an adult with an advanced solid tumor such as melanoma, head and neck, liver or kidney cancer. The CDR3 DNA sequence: TGTGCCAGCAGACTAAGGGACAGGGGGCCTGAAAAACTGTTTTTT. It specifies CASRLRDRGPEKLFF.